The following is a TCR beta chain sequence with its context. The CDR3 length is 11 residues. From germline, CDR1 is MDHEN and CDR2 SYDVKM. J lost 3 bases, V lost 10 bases, and 1 base had no gene match. TCRdb's table, derived via immunoSEQ multiplex PCR, lists solely in-frame clones and lacks some. Here the sample spans 100,000 to 150,000 clones, about four fifths being singletons. This sample was included in a study of blood T cell repertoires in COVID-19. The sample comprised peripheral blood. This receptor was obtained from a woman aged 60-75 years with acute or convalescent COVID-19. The chain combines TRBV28 with TRBJ1-2, with 8 positions matching TRBD1. Written as DNA, the CDR3 is TGTGCCACGGACAGGGACTATGGCTACACCTTC. Its protein is CATDRDYGYTF.